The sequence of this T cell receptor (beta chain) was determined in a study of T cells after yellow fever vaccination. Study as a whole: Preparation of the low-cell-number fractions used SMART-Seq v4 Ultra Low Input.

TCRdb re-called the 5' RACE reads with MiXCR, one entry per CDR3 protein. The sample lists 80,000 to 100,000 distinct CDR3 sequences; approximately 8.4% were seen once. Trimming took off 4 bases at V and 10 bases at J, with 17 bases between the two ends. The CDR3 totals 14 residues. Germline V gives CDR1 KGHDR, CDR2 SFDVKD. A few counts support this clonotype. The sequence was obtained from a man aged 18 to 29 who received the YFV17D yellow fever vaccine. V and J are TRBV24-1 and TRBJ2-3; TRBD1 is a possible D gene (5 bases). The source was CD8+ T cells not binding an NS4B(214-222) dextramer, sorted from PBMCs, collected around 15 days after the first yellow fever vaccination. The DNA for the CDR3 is TGTGCCACCAGTGACTCCTCAGGGTTTCTGGCGCAGTATTTT. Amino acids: CATSDSSGFLAQYF.